This entry features one T cell receptor beta chain sequence. Its antigen is not known. A read error is possible here, since a much larger clone lies one base away. Active ophthalmopathy (CAS at least 3, NOSPECS at least 4), lasting under 3 months. Establishment of the diagnosis relied upon clinical symptoms, serum thyroxine, TRAb, thyroid ultrasound and orbital computed tomography. This specimen comes from a study of Graves' ophthalmopathy and Graves' hyperthyroidism. Amplification targeted the TCR beta CDR3 regions, with RNA transcripts as the source material. HTBI-primed RT-PCR formed the first round, and a multiplex PCR formed the second. A single record per CDR3 protein comes from TCRdb applying MiXCR to the multiplex PCR reads. The repertoire holds some 390,000 distinct CDR3 sequences, around 20% seen once, with 1.6% in the top ten. Study-level points and caveats: Ophthalmopathy could be told apart from stable hyperthyroidism by a 13-signature model (approximately 91% sensitivity, approximately 76% specificity).

The clonotype originates from a woman under 30 with Graves' ophthalmopathy. Input material: peripheral blood.

The CDR3 protein is CVSSAENPEEFYGYTF. DNA of the CDR3: TGTGTCAGCAGTGCAGAGAACCCGGAGGAATTCTATGGCTACACCTTC. The J gene is TRBJ1-2, the V gene TRBV6-1; the D is unclear. The V gene's germline CDR1 is MNHNS and CDR2 SASEGT. This CDR3 is built from 16 residues.